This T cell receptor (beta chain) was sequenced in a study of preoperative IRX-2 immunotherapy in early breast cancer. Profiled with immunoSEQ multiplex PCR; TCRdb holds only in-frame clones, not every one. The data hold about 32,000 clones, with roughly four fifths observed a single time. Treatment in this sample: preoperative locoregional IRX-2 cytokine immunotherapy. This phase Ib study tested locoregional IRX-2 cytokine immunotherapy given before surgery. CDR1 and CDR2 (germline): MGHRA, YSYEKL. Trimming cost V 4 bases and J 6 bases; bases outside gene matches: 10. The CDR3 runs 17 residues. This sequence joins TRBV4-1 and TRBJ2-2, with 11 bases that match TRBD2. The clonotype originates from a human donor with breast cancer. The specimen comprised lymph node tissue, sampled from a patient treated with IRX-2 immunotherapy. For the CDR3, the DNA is TGCGCCAGCAGCCCTAATATAGCGGGAGGGGTCGCCGGGGAGCTGTTTTTT. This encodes CASSPNIAGGVAGELFF.